The 29 T cell receptor beta chains listed next were all sequenced from one sample in a study of CD8 T cells in ankylosing spondylitis. General observations from the study: Within ankylosing spondylitis blood, a TCR beta motif made up of several highly homologous variants appeared to be characteristic.

For these receptors, no antigen is known. TCRdb reanalysed the 5' RACE reads using MiXCR and keeps one entry per CDR3 protein. Among 500,000 to 550,000 distinct CDR3 sequences listed, 12% were seen once. Material: blood, either unsorted or a sorted T cell fraction (not recorded which). The receptors come from a male donor with ankylosing spondylitis.

The chain employs TRBV29-1 and TRBJ1-2; D might be TRBD1 (6 bases). Germline V gene data show CDR1 as SQVTM and CDR2 as ANQGSEA. V lost 4 bases, J lost 0 bases, and 12 bases lay in between. The CDR3 contains 14 residues. CDR3 bases: TGCAGCGTTGGTTCGACAGGAGCTAACTATGGCTACACCTTC. The encoded protein is CSVGSTGANYGYTF.

This clonotype was found a few times. The rearrangement links TRBV6-5 to TRBJ2-5; TRBD2 aligns across 11 bases. V shed 2 bases and J 1 base; nucleotides not matched to a gene: 3. Germline loops: CDR1 MNHEY, CDR2 SVGAGI. The CDR3 sequence is 16 residues long. CDR3 DNA sequence: TGTGCCAGCAGTTACAGACTAGCGGGACCCCAAGAGACCCAGTACTTC. Its protein product is CASSYRLAGPQETQYF.

This clonotype came up a few times. This CDR3 reads CATSDFTGELPGANVLTF. CDR3 nucleotides: TGTGCCACCAGTGATTTTACAGGGGAATTACCTGGGGCCAACGTCCTGACTTTC. This chain links TRBV24-1 with TRBJ2-6; the match to TRBD1 covers 7 bases. Unmatched junction bases numbered 7, after V lost 1 base and J lost 2 bases. Germline V gives CDR1 KGHDR, CDR2 SFDVKD. The CDR3 runs 18 residues.

This clonotype came up a few times. The rearrangement uses TRBV7-2 and TRBJ2-4; tentative D call: TRBD1 (5 bases). There are 14 residues in the CDR3. CDR1 is SGHTA and CDR2 is FQGNSA in the germline V gene. V shed 5 bases and J shed 9 bases, with 17 bases lying between them. The CDR3 nucleotides are TGTGCCAGCAGCCAAGGGGATTTTAGGGGCATTCAGTACTTC. Protein: CASSQGDFRGIQYF.

This chain links TRBV5-5 with TRBJ2-7; 7 positions agree with TRBD2. The junction had 5 bases not matched to a gene; V was cut back by 4 bases and J by 1 base. Looked up from germline, CDR1 is SGHKS and CDR2 is YYEKEE (reference sequence). CDR3 size: 14 residues. The CDR3 sequence: CASSGGGTSYEQYV. CDR3 in DNA: TGTGCCAGCAGCGGGGGGGGGACTTCCTACGAGCAGTACGTC.

This clonotype was counted a few times. The V call is TRBV20-1, the J call TRBJ2-2, with TRBD2 identical over 10 bases. The CDR3 covers 15 residues. The ends lost 1 base at V and 4 bases at J; junction bases unmatched: 3. CDR1 is DFQATT, CDR2 SNEGSKA, per germline (reference sequence). The CDR3 DNA sequence: TGCAGTGCTAGAGCCGCTAGCGGGAGCACCGGGGAGCTGTTTTTT. Its translation: CSARAASGSTGELFF.

This clonotype was found a few times. The J gene is TRBJ2-1, the V gene TRBV2; 9 bases agree with TRBD2. Germline-derived CDR1 and CDR2 are SNHLY and FYNNEI. V lost 6 bases to trimming and J lost 2 bases; unmatched junction nucleotides: 5. The CDR3 loop spans 15 amino acids. The CDR3 bases are TGTGCCAGCAGCGTTGGACTAGCGACCTACAATGAGCAGTTCTTC. It specifies CASSVGLATYNEQFF. The whole variable domain, filled in from reference TRBV2 and TRBJ2-1, reads EPEVTQTPSHQVTQMGQEVILRCVPISNHLYFYWYRQILGQKVEFLVSFYNNEISEKSEIFDDQFSVERPDGSNFTLKIRSTKLEDSAMYFCASSVGLATYNEQFFGPGTRLTVL.

This clonotype was detected a few times. The CDR3 region has the DNA TGTGCCAGCAGACCGGGACAGGGGGTTTTAAATGAGCAGTTCTTC. It is translated as CASRPGQGVLNEQFF. V and J are TRBV5-6 and TRBJ2-1; 11 bases line up with TRBD1. Losses at the gene ends were 5 bases for V and 7 bases for J; bases not matched to a gene: 8. In germline, CDR1 is SGHDT, CDR2 YYEEEE. The CDR3 has 15 amino acids.

The gene calls are TRBV7-9 and TRBJ1-2; D is possibly TRBD1 (6 bases). The CDR3 consists of 14 residues. Trimming stripped 5 bases from V and 0 bases from J, with 10 bases between. CDR1 is SEHNR, CDR2 FQNEAQ, per germline (reference sequence). CDR3 nucleotide sequence: TGTGCCAGCAGCGCCGGACAGCCTAACTATGGCTACACCTTC. It specifies CASSAGQPNYGYTF.

The V call is TRBV15, the J call TRBJ1-5; TRBD1 is a possible D gene (6 bases). Trimming removed 1 base at V and 5 bases at J, with 9 bases between. CDR1 is LNHNV and CDR2 is YYDKDF in the germline V gene (reference sequence). CDR3 length: 14 residues. For the CDR3, the DNA is TGTGCCACCAGCAGAGGCCAGGGGTATCAGCCCCAGCATTTT. Translation gives CATSRGQGYQPQHF.

This clonotype was counted ten times or more. The rearrangement uses TRBV29-1 and TRBJ2-1; weak D call: TRBD1 (6 bases). Looked up from germline, CDR1 is SQVTM and CDR2 is ANQGSEA. Trimming stripped 3 bases from V and 3 bases from J, with 12 bases between. This CDR3 has 14 amino acids. CDR3 DNA: TGCAGCGTTGACTCAGGGGATCACTACAATGAGCAGTTCTTC. Residues: CSVDSGDHYNEQFF.

This clonotype was detected ten times or more. The chain employs TRBV12-3 or TRBV12-4 and TRBJ1-2; TRBD1 matches 9 bases. The V and J ends lost 6 bases and 9 bases, in that order; junction bases with no gene match: 14. The CDR3 runs 15 residues. The CDR3 loop reads CASRSNPGQGIRYTF. In nucleotides, the CDR3 is TGTGCCAGCAGATCGAACCCGGGACAGGGCATACGCTACACCTTC.

This clonotype was seen only a few times. The genes are TRBV5-1 and TRBJ2-5, with 8 nucleotides matching TRBD2. Germline CDR1 and CDR2: SGHRS and YFSETQ. This CDR3 has 15 amino acids. The V and J ends lost 4 bases and 4 bases, in that order; junction bases with no gene match: 9. The CDR3 loop is CASSRVPGTRETQYF. CDR3 bases: TGCGCCAGCAGCCGGGTTCCCGGGACTAGAGAGACCCAGTACTTC.

The genes are TRBV20-1 and TRBJ2-3, with D tentatively TRBD2 (5 bases). V lost 1 base and J lost 2, with 13 bases in between. Looked up from germline, CDR1 is DFQATT and CDR2 is SNEGSKA (reference sequence). The CDR3 is made up of 15 amino acids. CDR3 DNA: TGCAGTGCTAGAGGGACTTCCCAAACCACAGATACGCAGTATTTT. Its translation is CSARGTSQTTDTQYF.

The J gene is TRBJ2-3, the V gene TRBV5-1, with 8 bases matching TRBD2. Trimming at V came to 4 bases and at J to 3 bases, leaving 10 bases not matched to a gene. CDR1 and CDR2 (germline): SGHRS, YFSETQ. The CDR3 is made up of 16 amino acids. The CDR3 coding sequence is TGCGCCAGCAGCACCCGGGTAGCGGGAATTACAGATACGCAGTATTTT. It specifies CASSTRVAGITDTQYF.

The chain combines TRBV12-5 with TRBJ1-1, with D possibly TRBD1 on 5 matching bases. Germline V gene lookup returns CDR1 LGHNT and CDR2 FRNRAP. V dropped 6 bases and J dropped 5 bases, with 16 bases sitting between them. The CDR3 length is 14 residues. For the CDR3, the DNA is TGTGCTAGTGGCCCCAGGGTATATCAGACTGAAGCTTTCTTT. Protein sequence: CASGPRVYQTEAFF. The full variable domain, in which reference TRBV12-5 and TRBJ1-1 provide the parts outside the CDR3, is DARVTQTPRHKVTEMGQEVTMRCQPILGHNTVFWYRQTMMQGLELLAYFRNRAPLDDSGMPKDRFSAEMPDATLATLKIQPSEPRDSAVYFCASGPRVYQTEAFFGQGTRLTVV.

This clonotype was found a few times. The rearrangement joins TRBV12-3 or TRBV12-4 to TRBJ2-2; D gene uncertain. The CDR3 totals 12 residues. The V and J ends lost 2 bases and 7 bases respectively, with 5 bases between them. CDR3 sequence (DNA): TGTGCCAGCAGTTTAATGAACGGGGAGCTGTTTTTT. The encoded protein is CASSLMNGELFF.

This chain connects TRBV11-2 to TRBJ2-2; TRBD2 might be the D (6 bases). Trimming pared 5 bases from V and 3 bases from J, leaving 13 bases between. The CDR3 contains 15 residues. The germline gives CDR1 SGHAT, CDR2 FQNNGV. CDR3 DNA: TGTGCCAGCAGCCGCCGGATAGCGGACACCGGGGAGCTGTTTTTT. Translating it yields CASSRRIADTGELFF.

This chain links TRBV5-1 with TRBJ2-3; possible D gene TRBD2, 5 bases. CDR1 is SGHRS, CDR2 YFSETQ, per germline. Trimming pared 2 bases from V and 1 base from J, leaving 11 bases between. The CDR3 has 15 residues. In DNA, the CDR3 is TGCGCCAGCAGCTTCGGGATTTCAGGCACAGATACGCAGTATTTT. Protein: CASSFGISGTDTQYF.

The chain carries TRBV20-1 and TRBJ2-2; 9 bases map to TRBD1. V was clipped by 5 bases and J by 8 bases; unmatched bases: 15. The CDR3 sequence is 16 residues long. The germline V gene has CDR1 DFQATT and CDR2 SNEGSKA (reference sequence). CDR3 protein: CSAPGQGPSLGGELFF. CDR3 sequence (DNA): TGCAGTGCTCCCGGACAGGGGCCCTCCTTAGGGGGGGAGCTGTTTTTT.

The genes are TRBV18 and TRBJ1-1; tentative D call: TRBD1 (5 bases). Germline V gene lookup returns CDR1 KGHSH and CDR2 LQKENI. With 5 bases removed from V and 3 bases from J, the gap between germline ends came to 13 bases. The CDR3 totals 14 residues. The CDR3 spells CASSSGTGDTEAFF. For the CDR3, the DNA is TGTGCCAGCTCATCCGGTACGGGGGACACTGAAGCTTTCTTT.

There are a few counts of this clonotype. The chain uses TRBV14 and TRBJ2-7, with 10 bases identical to TRBD2. This CDR3 comprises 14 residues. CDR1 and CDR2 from the germline V gene are SGHDN and FVKESK. The V segment lost 5 bases and the J segment 3 bases; nucleotides outside the gene matches: 4. The chain's CDR3 is CASSTRLAGYEQYF. In DNA, the CDR3 is TGTGCCAGCAGCACAAGACTAGCGGGCTACGAGCAGTACTTC.

There are a few counts of this clonotype. The chain joins TRBV27 to TRBJ2-1; 9 bases fit TRBD2. The CDR3 sequence is 14 residues long. The trim removed 5 bases at V and 10 bases at J, leaving 9 bases unmatched. CDR1 is MNHEY, CDR2 SMNVEV, per germline (reference sequence). CDR3 nucleotide sequence: TGTGCCAGCAGTCCGCGGGAGGGTATACGGGAGCAGTTCTTC. Its translation is CASSPREGIREQFF.

This clonotype was seen a few times. The chain has TRBV12-3 or TRBV12-4 and TRBJ2-1; TRBD2 matches at 11 bases. The CDR3 extends over 12 amino acids. Trimming cost V 5 bases and J 15 bases; bases outside gene matches: 6. CDR3 nucleotides: TGTGCCAGCAGTCCTGCTAGCGGGAGGAGGTTCTTC. As protein: CASSPASGRRFF.

The CDR3 protein is CASSLTYRGQGNEQFF. The CDR3 bases are TGCGCCAGCAGCTTGACCTACAGAGGCCAGGGGAATGAGCAGTTCTTC. V is TRBV5-1 and J is TRBJ2-1; perhaps TRBD1 as D (6 bases). Trimming shortened V by 1 base and J by 7 bases, and 18 bases separated the two germline ends. Germline lookup yields CDR1 SGHRS and CDR2 YFSETQ. The CDR3 is 16 amino acids.

Concerning this clonotype: The junction departs from germline at one end; a sequencing error may be responsible. The chain joins TRBV20-1 to TRBJ1-4, with D possibly matching TRBD1 (5 bases). CDR1 and CDR2 from the germline V gene are DFQATT and SNEGSKA (reference sequence). CDR3 length: 15 residues. The CDR3 sequence is CNARSRAMTNEKLFF. CDR3 sequence (DNA): TGCAATGCTAGGAGCAGGGCAATGACTAATGAAAAACTGTTTTTT.

In this sample, this clonotype turned up many times. The chain employs TRBV7-2 and TRBJ2-2; no clear D gene. CDR1 SGHTA and CDR2 FQGNSA come from the germline V gene. The CDR3 spans 15 residues. The V gene lost 2 bases and the J gene lost 7 bases, with 14 bases spanning the gap. CDR3 in amino acids: CASSLQSVSNGELFF. The CDR3 nucleotides read TGTGCCAGCAGCTTACAATCGGTGTCGAACGGGGAGCTGTTTTTT. Full variable domain (remainder filled in from reference TRBV7-2 and TRBJ2-2): GAGVSQSPSNKVTEKGKDVELRCDPISGHTALYWYRQSLGQGLEFLIYFQGNSAPDKSGLPSDRFSAERTGGSVSTLTIQRTQQEDSAVYLCASSLQSVSNGELFFGEGSRLTVL.

The chain is built from TRBV6-1 and TRBJ2-3; 8 bases are shared with TRBD2. This CDR3 contains 15 residues. The J segment lost 9 bases and the V segment lost 4 bases, leaving 12 bases of the junction unmatched. Germline V gene lookup returns CDR1 MNHNS and CDR2 SASEGT. The CDR3 is CASSGTSLHLETQYF. CDR3 DNA: TGTGCCAGCAGTGGGACTAGCCTTCACCTCGAAACGCAGTATTTT.

The chain combines TRBV5-6 with TRBJ2-1, with TRBD1 identical over 10 bases. Trimming removed 4 bases from V and 5 bases from J; junction bases left unmatched: 15. This CDR3 comprises 18 residues. Per the germline V gene, CDR1 is SGHDT and CDR2 is YYEEEE. The CDR3 spells CASSTDRGRDPLNNEQFF. CDR3 nucleotides: TGTGCCAGCAGCACTGACAGGGGGCGGGATCCTCTGAACAATGAGCAGTTCTTC.